This passage covers 22 T cell receptor beta chains from one sample sequenced in a study of T cells in Graves' hyperthyroidism and ophthalmopathy. What was amplified from RNA transcripts were TCR beta CDR3 regions. The HTBI primer set served for first-round RT-PCR of the TCR CDR3. TCRdb analysed the multiplex PCR reads with MiXCR anew, one entry per CDR3 protein. Of 600,000 to 650,000 distinct CDR3 sequences listed, more than 20% are singletons. Source material: blood. The receptors stem from a young man with Graves' ophthalmopathy.

The chain couples TRBV27 to TRBJ1-1; 10 nucleotides match TRBD1. Germline values: CDR1 MNHEY, CDR2 SMNVEV (reference sequence). Losses at the gene ends were 3 bases for V and 3 bases for J; bases not matched to a gene: 4. This CDR3 has 15 amino acids. The CDR3 here is CASSFSGTGDTEAFF. The CDR3 nucleotides are TGTGCCAGCAGTTTTAGCGGGACAGGGGACACTGAAGCTTTCTTT.

V gene TRBV28 combines with J gene TRBJ2-1; possibly TRBD1 for D (6 bases). The CDR3 has 11 amino acids. V lost 5 bases to trimming and J lost 14 bases, with 13 bases between them. Germline CDR1 is MDHEN and CDR2 is SYDVKM. The CDR3 sequence is CASSPGQKEFF. Here the CDR3 DNA reads TGTGCCAGCAGTCCCGGACAGAAGGAGTTCTTC.

The J gene is TRBJ2-1, the V gene TRBV29-1, with 11 positions matching TRBD2. The CDR3 covers 14 residues. With V trimmed by 6 bases and J by 6 bases, 7 bases remained unmatched. The V gene's germline CDR1 is SQVTM and CDR2 ANQGSEA. The CDR3 here is CSVQLAGVINEQFF. For the CDR3, the DNA is TGCAGCGTCCAACTAGCGGGAGTTATCAATGAGCAGTTCTTC.

This clonotype has more than one count but fewer than ten. Mismatch with germline at one junction end may stem from a read error. The chain combines TRBV20-1 with TRBJ1-3; tentatively, D is TRBD1 (6 bases). This CDR3 is built from 15 residues. Germline V CDR1 and CDR2: DFQATT, SNEGSKA (reference sequence). CDR3 DNA sequence: TGCAGTGCCAGAGATCGCAGGGGATCTGGAAACACCATATATTTT. This encodes CSARDRRGSGNTIYF.

The V and J genes are TRBV7-8 and TRBJ2-7; D could derive from TRBD1 or TRBD2 (6 bases each). Trimming removed 11 bases from V and 1 base from J, with 18 bases in between. Germline CDR1 SGHVS, CDR2 FQNEAQ. This CDR3 contains 14 residues. CDR3 sequence reads: CAGGAGTQSYEQYF. The CDR3 DNA follows: TGTGCCGGAGGGGCCGGGACACAATCCTACGAGCAGTACTTC.

The chain uses TRBV20-1 and TRBJ1-5; D gene ambiguous. The V end was cut by 3 bases, the J end by 7 bases, with 10 bases between. The germline gives CDR1 DFQATT, CDR2 SNEGSKA (reference sequence). The CDR3 runs to 12 residues. This chain's CDR3 is CSASNGIQPQHF. In DNA, the CDR3 is TGCAGTGCTAGTAATGGGATACAGCCCCAGCATTTT.

This clonotype was detected only a few times. CDR3 nucleotides: TGTGCCAGCAGTGAAGGAGGCAGGAGCTCTGGAAACACCATATATTTT. This sequence encodes CASSEGGRSSGNTIYF. The chain joins TRBV6-1 to TRBJ1-3; D remains unclear. The germline gives CDR1 MNHNS, CDR2 SASEGT. This CDR3 contains 16 residues. Trimming left V 1 base short and J 0 bases short, with 10 bases between.

This clonotype showed up many times. CDR3 sequence reads: CSAPTDRGPMNTEAFF. CDR3 nucleotide sequence: TGCAGTGCTCCAACTGACAGGGGGCCAATGAACACTGAAGCTTTCTTT. The gene calls are TRBV20-1 and TRBJ1-1; 10 nucleotides align to TRBD1. This CDR3 has 16 amino acids. The germline CDR1 and CDR2 sequences are DFQATT and SNEGSKA (reference sequence). Trimming at V came to 5 bases and at J to 0 bases, leaving 9 bases not matched to a gene.

The sample holds many counts of this clonotype. J is TRBJ2-7 and V is TRBV30, with 9 bases matching TRBD1. The length of the CDR3 is 15 residues. The V gene end was trimmed by 5 bases and the J gene end by 1 base; junction bases not matched to a gene: 9. The germline gives CDR1 GTSNPN, CDR2 SVGIG (reference sequence). CDR3 loop: CAWERAGTGSYEQYF. Here the CDR3 DNA reads TGTGCCTGGGAGAGGGCCGGGACAGGGTCCTACGAGCAGTACTTC. The full variable domain, completed using reference TRBV30 and TRBJ2-7, is SQTIHQWPATLVQPVGSPLSLECTVEGTSNPNLYWYRQAAGRGLQLLFYSVGIGQISSEVPQNLSASRPQDRQFILSSKKLLLSDSGFYLCAWERAGTGSYEQYFGPGTRLTVT.

The rearrangement joins TRBV27 to TRBJ1-2; D may be TRBD1 (6 bases). Germline CDR1 and CDR2: MNHEY and SMNVEV (reference sequence). V lost 5 bases and J lost 9, with 25 bases in between. The CDR3 loop spans 16 amino acids. CDR3 region: CASSERDGTAGDSYTF. The CDR3 coding sequence is TGTGCCAGCAGTGAACGCGACGGGACGGCCGGGGACAGCTACACCTTC.

Many counts were recorded for this clonotype. The chain carries TRBV11-2 and TRBJ2-2, with 7 bases identical to TRBD2. J was trimmed by 4 bases and V by 4 bases; bases with no gene match: 12. The germline V gene encodes CDR1 SGHAT and CDR2 FQNNGV. CDR3 size: 17 residues. The CDR3 sequence is CASSYVGRAEFTGELFF. CDR3 nucleotide sequence: TGTGCCAGCAGCTATGTAGGGAGGGCCGAGTTCACCGGGGAGCTGTTTTTT.

The CDR3 nucleotides read TGCAGTGCTACTTTTAGACTCTATGGCTACACCTTC. It codes for CSATFRLYGYTF. V gene TRBV20-1 combines with J gene TRBJ1-2; D not resolved. Germline V CDR1 and CDR2: DFQATT, SNEGSKA (reference sequence). CDR3 size: 12 residues. V was trimmed by 4 bases and J by 4 bases, leaving 10 bases between them.

This clonotype has more than one count but fewer than ten. The chain joins TRBV20-1 to TRBJ2-3; the D gene is possibly TRBD2 (6 bases). The germline V and J ends were trimmed by 0 bases and 3 bases, with 19 bases remaining between them. The CDR3 consists of 17 residues. Germline lookup yields CDR1 DFQATT and CDR2 SNEGSKA (reference sequence). CDR3 sequence reads: CSARDDSGSRRTDTQYF. As DNA, the CDR3 is TGCAGTGCTAGAGATGACAGCGGGTCACGGAGAACAGATACGCAGTATTTT.

This clonotype has ten or more counts. The chain is built from TRBV7-8 and TRBJ1-5; no definite D call. The CDR3 loop spans 15 amino acids. Germline CDR1 is SGHVS and CDR2 is FQNEAQ. The ends were cut back, 1 base at V and 2 bases at J, with 9 bases in the middle. The CDR3 bases are TGTGCCAGCAGCTTAGTTGGGTCCCGCAATCAGCCCCAGCATTTT. Translation gives CASSLVGSRNQPQHF.

This clonotype has a single count. The J gene is TRBJ1-1, the V gene TRBV25-1, with TRBD1 matching 10 bases. The V gene's germline CDR1 is MGHDK and CDR2 SYGVNS. Trimming cost V 6 bases and J 2 bases; bases outside gene matches: 18. The CDR3 consists of 19 residues. The CDR3 spells CASSHRQGAGVGDNTEAFF. Written as DNA, the CDR3 is TGTGCCAGCAGCCACCGACAGGGGGCGGGGGTAGGGGATAACACTGAAGCTTTCTTT.

The J gene is TRBJ2-1, the V gene TRBV7-9; 8 nucleotides align to TRBD2. CDR3 length: 16 amino acids. Germline trimming cut 5 bases from V and 3 bases from J; bases unmatched to any gene: 9. The germline CDR1 and CDR2 sequences are SEHNR and FQNEAQ (reference sequence). The CDR3 loop reads CASSPAGTRSYNEQFF. As DNA, the CDR3 is TGTGCCAGCAGCCCCGCCGGGACTAGGAGCTACAATGAGCAGTTCTTC. Combining the CDR3 with reference TRBV7-9 and TRBJ2-1 gives the whole variable domain DTGVSQNPRHKITKRGQNVTFRCDPISEHNRLYWYRQTLGQGPEFLTYFQNEAQLEKSRLLSDRFSAERPKGSFSTLEIQRTEQGDSAMYLCASSPAGTRSYNEQFFGPGTRLTVL.

The rearrangement links TRBV20-1 to TRBJ1-1; 11 bases match TRBD1. Germline-derived CDR1 and CDR2 are DFQATT and SNEGSKA (reference sequence). The CDR3 runs 14 residues. Trimming took 2 bases from V and 6 from J; bases not matched to a gene: 5. CDR3 DNA sequence: TGCAGTGCTAGATTCGGGACAGGGGGGCCTGAAGCTTTCTTT. Translating gives CSARFGTGGPEAFF.

This clonotype occurred many times. The chain has TRBV9 and TRBJ1-5; weak D call: TRBD1 (5 bases). The germline CDR1 and CDR2 sequences are SGDLS and YYNGEE. CDR3 length: 14 amino acids. V shed 2 bases and J shed 2 bases, with 8 bases lying between them. As DNA, the CDR3 is TGTGCCAGCAGCGTCGGGGGTGGCAATCAGCCCCAGCATTTT. Translating gives CASSVGGGNQPQHF.

In its sample, this clonotype was seen a few times. The CDR3 sequence is CASSQQVVGVYEQYF. The CDR3 DNA reads TGTGCCAGCTCTCAACAGGTGGTTGGTGTCTACGAGCAGTACTTC. This sequence joins TRBV18 and TRBJ2-7; TRBD1 might be the D (5 bases). V lost 6 bases and J 3 bases, leaving 18 bases between the germline ends. The length of the CDR3 is 15 residues. Germline V gene sequence: CDR1 KGHSH, CDR2 LQKENI.

This clonotype was seen more than once but under ten times. The chain combines TRBV27 with TRBJ2-1; D may be TRBD2 (6 bases). V lost 5 bases and J lost 9, with 26 bases in between. The CDR3 has 17 residues. The germline V gene encodes CDR1 MNHEY and CDR2 SMNVEV (reference sequence). In DNA form, the CDR3 reads TGTGCCAGCAGTCCTTTTTTTACTAGCCAGATGGGCGGTGAGCAGTTCTTC. Translated, it gives CASSPFFTSQMGGEQFF.

This clonotype was counted ten times or more. The CDR3 nucleotides read TGTGCCAGCAGCCGCCTCCTATACAGGAGTGATTCCTACAATGAGCAGTTCTTC. Translating gives CASSRLLYRSDSYNEQFF. This chain uses TRBV3-1 with TRBJ2-1; weak D call: TRBD1 (5 bases). With 4 bases removed from V and 1 base from J, the gap between germline ends came to 20 bases. This CDR3 is built from 18 residues. CDR1 is LGHDT and CDR2 is YNNKEL in the germline V gene (reference sequence).

This clonotype was picked up many times. The CDR3, as DNA: TGTGCCAGCAGCCAAGAGTGGGCCAGGAACACTGAAGCTTTCTTT. Residues: CASSQEWARNTEAFF. V gene TRBV3-1 combines with J gene TRBJ1-1; no firm D call. CDR1 is LGHDT and CDR2 is YNNKEL in the germline V gene (reference sequence). The CDR3 covers 15 residues. V was pared by 0 bases and J by 1 base, with 9 bases between.